What follows are 13 T cell receptor beta chains derived from one specimen sequenced in a study of CD8+ T cells in alopecia areata. Following extraction, RNA underwent reverse transcription to cDNA, which served as the sequencing template. The repertoire was sequenced with immunoSEQ multiplex PCR; TCRdb's copy has only in-frame clones and lacks some. Found here are roughly 130,000 clones, 50% to 60% of them singletons; the top ten hold 4.5%. The sequencing here drew on CD4+ T cells sorted from blood, taken at week 0. Every receptor here comes from a human donor with alopecia areata.

This clone was seen a few times. V is TRBV10-2 and J is TRBJ2-1; D is ambiguous. Germline CDR1 reads WSHSY; CDR2 reads SAAADI. The CDR3 totals 11 residues. With 8 bases removed from V and 7 bases from J, the gap between germline ends came to 9 bases. CDR3 protein: CASAVENEQFF. The CDR3 nucleotides are TGCGCCAGCGCCGTCGAGAATGAGCAGTTCTTC.

V and J are TRBV5-1 and TRBJ2-3, with D maybe TRBD2 (5 bases). The V end lost 5 bases, the J end lost 4 bases, and 14 bases lay between the germline ends. This CDR3 comprises 14 residues. CDR1 SGHRS and CDR2 YFSETQ come from the germline V gene. CDR3 DNA sequence: TGCGCCAGCAGTCCCGATGAGCGGCCAGATACGCAGTATTTT. Amino acids: CASSPDERPDTQYF.

The sample holds a few counts of this clone. The chain is built from TRBV5-4 and TRBJ1-1; D unclear. V lost 0 bases and J 0 bases, leaving 9 bases between the germline ends. There are 15 residues in the CDR3. Germline CDR1 and CDR2: SGHNT and YYREEE (reference sequence). The CDR3 coding sequence is TGTGCCAGCAGCTTGGCGGGAGCTCTGAACACTGAAGCTTTCTTT. As protein: CASSLAGALNTEAFF.

V usage is TRBV7-9 and J usage is TRBJ2-5, with D unresolved. Germline CDR1 is SEHNR and CDR2 is FQNEAQ (reference sequence). V lost 4 bases, J lost 5 bases, and 11 bases lay in between. The CDR3 is 13 amino acids. The chain's CDR3 is CASSYSPMETQYF. In nucleotides, the CDR3 is TGTGCCAGCAGCTATAGCCCCATGGAGACCCAGTACTTC. The full variable domain, in which reference TRBV7-9 and TRBJ2-5 provide the parts outside the CDR3, is DTGVSQNPRHKITKRGQNVTFRCDPISEHNRLYWYRQTLGQGPEFLTYFQNEAQLEKSRLLSDRFSAERPKGSFSTLEIQRTEQGDSAMYLCASSYSPMETQYFGPGTRLLVL.

This chain links TRBV19 with TRBJ2-1; D possibly corresponds to TRBD2 (6 bases). Germline loops: CDR1 LNHDA, CDR2 SQIVND (reference sequence). The CDR3 loop spans 16 amino acids. The germline V and J ends were trimmed by 6 bases and 4 bases, with 19 bases remaining between them. CDR3 coding DNA: TGTGCCAGTAGGGGGGGTCGGAGGGACTCGTACAATGAGCAGTTCTTC. It specifies CASRGGRRDSYNEQFF.

The chain employs TRBV28 and TRBJ2-2, with D maybe TRBD2 (5 bases). V dropped 8 bases and J dropped 4 bases, with 11 bases sitting between them. The CDR3 is made up of 13 amino acids. CDR1 and CDR2 (germline): MDHEN, SYDVKM. CDR3 region: CASVRGSTGELFF. The CDR3 DNA sequence: TGTGCCAGCGTACGGGGAAGCACCGGGGAGCTGTTTTTT.

This clone was picked up a small number of times. This chain joins TRBV6-5 and TRBJ2-4; perhaps D is TRBD1 or TRBD2 (7 bases each). Germline V lookup: CDR1 MNHEY, CDR2 SVGAGI. The CDR3 is 14 residues long. Trimming stripped 6 bases from V and 6 bases from J, with 15 bases between. This CDR3 is CASSPGGDLNIQYF. CDR3 DNA sequence: TGTGCCAGCAGCCCAGGGGGGGACTTAAACATTCAGTACTTC.

This chain connects TRBV5-4 to TRBJ1-2; D call uncertain. Between the trimmed V and J ends, which lost 2 bases and 4 bases, there was a span of 9 bases. Germline lookup yields CDR1 SGHNT and CDR2 YYREEE (reference sequence). The CDR3 runs 13 residues. DNA of the CDR3: TGTGCCAGCAGCTTCGCCCAGCCCTATGGCTACACCTTC. Amino acid sequence: CASSFAQPYGYTF.

This chain uses TRBV2 with TRBJ1-4; weak D call: TRBD1 (5 bases). Trimming took off 3 bases at V and 4 bases at J, with 9 bases between the two ends. Germline values: CDR1 SNHLY, CDR2 FYNNEI. This CDR3 region has 14 residues. CDR3 amino acids: CASSDGQGNEKLFF. DNA for the CDR3: TGTGCCAGCAGTGACGGGCAGGGTAATGAAAAACTGTTTTTT.

The chain joins TRBV7-2 to TRBJ2-4; 9 positions agree with TRBD1. The trim removed 1 base at V and 1 base at J, leaving 5 bases unmatched. The CDR3 has 17 residues. Per the germline V gene, CDR1 is SGHTA and CDR2 is FQGNSA. Here the CDR3 DNA reads TGTGCCAGCAGCTTAGGGGGGACAGGGATGGCCAAAAACATTCAGTACTTC. Protein sequence: CASSLGGTGMAKNIQYF.

There are a few counts of this clone. This chain's CDR3 is CASGNSYEQYF. In DNA, the CDR3 is TGTGCCAGCGGGAACTCCTACGAGCAGTACTTC. V is TRBV28 and J is TRBJ2-7; D not resolved. The CDR3 is 11 residues long. Trimming cost V 8 bases and J 0 bases, with 5 bases left between them. Germline loops: CDR1 MDHEN, CDR2 SYDVKM.

V and J are TRBV2 and TRBJ2-3, with 10 bases fitting TRBD1. Germline V CDR1 and CDR2: SNHLY, FYNNEI. This CDR3 region has 15 residues. J was trimmed by 2 bases and V by 10 bases; bases with no gene match: 9. CDR3 sequence reads: CATLRTGGPTDTQYF. Written as DNA, the CDR3 is TGTGCCACTCTAAGGACAGGGGGTCCCACAGATACGCAGTATTTT.

A note on this clone: The junction differs from germline at one of its ends, possibly a read error. The rearrangement links TRBV30 to TRBJ2-1; 7 nucleotides line up with TRBD2. In germline, CDR1 is GTSNPN, CDR2 SVGIG (reference sequence). CDR3 length: 14 amino acids. The CDR3 nucleotides are TGTGCCCGGAGTTCGGGCGGGAGCTTCAATGAGCAGTTCTTC. Amino acids: CARSSGGSFNEQFF.